This T cell receptor (beta chain) emerged from a study of beta chain features in type 1 diabetes. Across the whole study: Researchers looked at roughly 110 million sorted cells across all samples.

Sorted populations were all over 95% pure. This clone was recorded at least ten times. Its antigen remains unidentified. Regarding the study as a whole: The study found that naive, central memory and Treg TCRB repertoires appeared more similar in patients than in healthy donors.

As every portion of the isolated RNA was reverse transcribed, the sequencing read expressed TCRB transcripts. Method: immunoSEQ multiplex PCR; TCRdb's copy keeps in-frame clones and lacks some. The sample lists hundreds of thousands of clones; 11% to 15% were seen once. This TCR came from a man under 40 in good health. The sequenced sample was central memory CD4+ T cells from blood.

CDR3 coding DNA: TGTGCCAGCAGCCAAACTAGCGGGACCTCCACCGGGGAGCTGTTTTTT. This encodes CASSQTSGTSTGELFF. The rearrangement links TRBV11-1 to TRBJ2-2; TRBD2 matches 10 bases. CDR3 length equals 16 residues. Trimming at V came to 5 bases and at J to 4 bases, leaving 7 bases not matched to a gene. CDR1 and CDR2 (germline): SGHAT, FQDESV (reference sequence).